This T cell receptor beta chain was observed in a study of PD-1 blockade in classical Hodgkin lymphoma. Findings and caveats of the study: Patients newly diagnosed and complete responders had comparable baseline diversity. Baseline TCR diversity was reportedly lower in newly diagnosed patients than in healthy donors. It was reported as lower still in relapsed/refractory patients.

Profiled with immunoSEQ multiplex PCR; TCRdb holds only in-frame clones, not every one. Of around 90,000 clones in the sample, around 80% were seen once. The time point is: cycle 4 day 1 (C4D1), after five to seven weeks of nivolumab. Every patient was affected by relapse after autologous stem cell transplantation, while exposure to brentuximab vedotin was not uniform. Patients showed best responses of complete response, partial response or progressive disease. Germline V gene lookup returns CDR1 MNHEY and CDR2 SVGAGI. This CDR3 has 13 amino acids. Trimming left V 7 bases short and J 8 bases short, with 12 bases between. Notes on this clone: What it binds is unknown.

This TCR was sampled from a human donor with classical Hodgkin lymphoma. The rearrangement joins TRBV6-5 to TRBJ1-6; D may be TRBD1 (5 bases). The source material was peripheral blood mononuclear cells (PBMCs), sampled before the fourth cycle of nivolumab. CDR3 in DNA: TGTGCCAGCACTGGGACGGTATATTCACCCCTCCACTTT. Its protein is CASTGTVYSPLHF.